The clone carrying this TCR beta chain came up a few times. The source of the sample is a study of blood T cell repertoires in COVID-19. Study-wide context: Samples came from the United States, Italy and Spain, spanning acute and convalescent COVID-19. Sample material is recorded as cDNA or gDNA derived from T cells, B-cell-depleted T cells, or PBMCs.

Profiled with immunoSEQ multiplex PCR; TCRdb holds only in-frame clones, not every one. The top ten clones hold 2.5% to 3.5% of a sample with 300,000 to 350,000 clones, around 88% of them seen once. V dropped 3 bases and J dropped 3 bases, with 15 bases sitting between them. Germline V gene data show CDR1 as DFQATT and CDR2 as SNEGSKA (reference sequence). The CDR3 runs to 15 residues. The sequenced material came from peripheral blood. This sequence joins TRBV20-1 and TRBJ2-1; tentatively, D is TRBD2 (5 bases). This clonotype was obtained from a man aged 25 to 40 with active or convalescent COVID-19. CDR3: CSASGGDPRYNEQFF. In DNA form, the CDR3 reads TGCAGTGCTAGTGGAGGCGATCCCCGCTACAATGAGCAGTTCTTC.